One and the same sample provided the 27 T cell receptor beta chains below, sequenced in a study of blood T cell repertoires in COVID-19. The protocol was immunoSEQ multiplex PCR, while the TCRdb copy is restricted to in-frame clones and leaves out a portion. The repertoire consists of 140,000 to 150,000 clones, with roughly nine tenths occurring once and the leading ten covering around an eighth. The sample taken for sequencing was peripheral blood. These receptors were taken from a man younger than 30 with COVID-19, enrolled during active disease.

The DNA of the CDR3 is TGTGCCAGCAGTTATCAGGGTGATAGCTACACCTTC. This encodes CASSYQGDSYTF. This chain uses TRBV27 with TRBJ1-2, with D perhaps matching TRBD1 (5 bases). Per the germline V gene, CDR1 is MNHEY and CDR2 is SMNVEV (reference sequence). V was pared by 4 bases and J by 9 bases, with 12 bases between. This CDR3 spans 12 amino acids.

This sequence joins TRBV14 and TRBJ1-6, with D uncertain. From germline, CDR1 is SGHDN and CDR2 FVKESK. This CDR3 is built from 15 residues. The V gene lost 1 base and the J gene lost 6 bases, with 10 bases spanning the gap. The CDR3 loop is CASSQALGTNSPLHF. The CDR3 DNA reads TGTGCCAGCAGCCAAGCTCTAGGCACTAATTCACCCCTCCACTTT.

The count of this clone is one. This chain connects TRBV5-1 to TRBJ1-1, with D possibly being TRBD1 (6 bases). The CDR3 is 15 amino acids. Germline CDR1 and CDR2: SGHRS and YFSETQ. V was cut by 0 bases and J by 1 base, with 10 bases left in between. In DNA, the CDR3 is TGCGCCAGCAGCTTGGCCGGACAGAGGAACACTGAAGCTTTCTTT. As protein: CASSLAGQRNTEAFF.

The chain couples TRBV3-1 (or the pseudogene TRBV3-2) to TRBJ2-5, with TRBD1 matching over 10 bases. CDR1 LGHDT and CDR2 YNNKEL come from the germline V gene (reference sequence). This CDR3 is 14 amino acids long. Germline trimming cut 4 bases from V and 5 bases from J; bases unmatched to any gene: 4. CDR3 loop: CASSRQGARETQYF. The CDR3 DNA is TGTGCCAGCAGCCGACAGGGGGCTAGGGAGACCCAGTACTTC.

The DNA of the CDR3 is TGTGCCAGCAGGTCCCCCAACGGGATCTCTGGAAACACCATATATTTT. Translating it yields CASRSPNGISGNTIYF. The V call is TRBV7-9, the J call TRBJ1-3; D not resolved. The CDR3 extends over 16 amino acids. Trimming took off 6 bases at V and 0 bases at J, with 15 bases between the two ends. Germline values: CDR1 SEHNR, CDR2 FQNEAQ (reference sequence).

CDR3 sequence: CASSVGQGLAELFF. Written as DNA, the CDR3 is TGTGCCAGCAGCGTAGGGCAGGGGCTCGCCGAGCTGTTTTTT. The chain combines TRBV9 with TRBJ2-2; the D gene is possibly TRBD1 (6 bases). Germline V gene lookup returns CDR1 SGDLS and CDR2 YYNGEE. This CDR3 spans 14 amino acids. Trimming took off 0 bases at V and 11 bases at J, with 14 bases between the two ends.

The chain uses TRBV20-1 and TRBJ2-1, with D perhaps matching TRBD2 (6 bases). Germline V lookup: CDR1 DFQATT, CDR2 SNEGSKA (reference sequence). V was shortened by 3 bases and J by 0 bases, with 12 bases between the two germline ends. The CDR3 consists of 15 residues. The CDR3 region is CSASSGLRSYNEQFF. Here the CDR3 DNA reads TGCAGTGCTAGTAGCGGTCTACGCTCCTACAATGAGCAGTTCTTC.

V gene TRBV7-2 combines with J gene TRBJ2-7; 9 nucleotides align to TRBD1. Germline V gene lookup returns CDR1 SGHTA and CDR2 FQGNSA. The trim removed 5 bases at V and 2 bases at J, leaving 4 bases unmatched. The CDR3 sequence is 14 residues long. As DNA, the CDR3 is TGTGCCAGCAGCATGGGGACAGGGCCCTACGAGCAGTACTTC. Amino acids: CASSMGTGPYEQYF.

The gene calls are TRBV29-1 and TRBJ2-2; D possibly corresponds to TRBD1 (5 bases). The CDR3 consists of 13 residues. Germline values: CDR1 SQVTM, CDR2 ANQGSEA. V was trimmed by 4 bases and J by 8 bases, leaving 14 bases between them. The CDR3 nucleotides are TGCAGCGTTGGACTCTTAAAGGGGGGGGAGCTGTTTTTT. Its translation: CSVGLLKGGELFF.

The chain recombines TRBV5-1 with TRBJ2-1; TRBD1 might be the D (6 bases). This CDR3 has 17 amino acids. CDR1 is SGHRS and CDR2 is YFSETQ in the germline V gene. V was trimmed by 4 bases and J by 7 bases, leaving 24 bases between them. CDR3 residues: CASSPRSDSQYRNEQFF. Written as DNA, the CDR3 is TGCGCCAGCAGCCCCAGATCGGACAGCCAGTATAGGAATGAGCAGTTCTTC.

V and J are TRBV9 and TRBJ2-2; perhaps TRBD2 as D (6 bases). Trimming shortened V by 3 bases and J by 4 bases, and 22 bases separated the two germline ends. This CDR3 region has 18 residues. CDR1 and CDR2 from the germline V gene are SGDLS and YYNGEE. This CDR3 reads CASSGPIGRDSGTGELFF. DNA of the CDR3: TGTGCCAGCAGCGGCCCCATCGGTCGGGACTCGGGCACCGGGGAGCTGTTTTTT.

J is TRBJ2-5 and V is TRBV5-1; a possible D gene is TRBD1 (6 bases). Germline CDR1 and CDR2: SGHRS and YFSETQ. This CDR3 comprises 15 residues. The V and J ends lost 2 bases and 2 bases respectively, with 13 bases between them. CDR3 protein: CASSFRGPQQETQYF. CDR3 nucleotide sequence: TGCGCCAGCAGCTTCAGGGGACCTCAACAAGAGACCCAGTACTTC.

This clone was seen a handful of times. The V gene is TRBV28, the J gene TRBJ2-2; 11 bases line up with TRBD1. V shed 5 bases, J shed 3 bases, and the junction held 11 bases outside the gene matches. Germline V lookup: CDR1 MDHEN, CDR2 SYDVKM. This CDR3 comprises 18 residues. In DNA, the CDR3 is TGTGCCAGCAGTCTCCGGGGGGACAGGGGGAGGTACACCGGGGAGCTGTTTTTT. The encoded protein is CASSLRGDRGRYTGELFF.

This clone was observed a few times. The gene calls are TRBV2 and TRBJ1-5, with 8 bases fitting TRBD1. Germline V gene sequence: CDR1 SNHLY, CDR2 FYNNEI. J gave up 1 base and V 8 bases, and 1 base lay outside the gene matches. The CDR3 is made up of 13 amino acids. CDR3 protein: CASGQGSNQPQHF. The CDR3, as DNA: TGTGCCAGCGGACAGGGAAGCAATCAGCCCCAGCATTTT.

This chain's CDR3 is CASSENRGLRDTEAFF. As DNA, the CDR3 is TGTGCCAGTAGTGAAAACAGGGGGCTGAGGGACACTGAAGCTTTCTTT. The chain employs TRBV19 and TRBJ1-1; TRBD1 matches 9 bases. The CDR3 is 16 amino acids. The germline gives CDR1 LNHDA, CDR2 SQIVND (reference sequence). V dropped 5 bases and J dropped 3; count of bases not matched to a gene: 10. Complete variable domain (other parts from reference TRBV19 and TRBJ1-1): DGGITQSPKYLFRKEGQNVTLSCEQNLNHDAMYWYRQDPGQGLRLIYYSQIVNDFQKGDIAEGYSVSREKKESFPLTVTSAQKNPTAFYLCASSENRGLRDTEAFFGQGTRLTVV.

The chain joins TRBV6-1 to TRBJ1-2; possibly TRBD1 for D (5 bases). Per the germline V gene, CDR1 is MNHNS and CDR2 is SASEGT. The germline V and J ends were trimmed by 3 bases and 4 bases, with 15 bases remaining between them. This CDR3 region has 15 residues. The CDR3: CASSEGQTAIYGYTF. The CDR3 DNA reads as TGTGCCAGCAGTGAGGGGCAGACAGCCATCTATGGCTACACCTTC.

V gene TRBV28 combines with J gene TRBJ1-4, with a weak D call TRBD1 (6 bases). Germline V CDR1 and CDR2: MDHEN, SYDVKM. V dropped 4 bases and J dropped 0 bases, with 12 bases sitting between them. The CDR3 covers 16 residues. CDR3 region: CASSSLQGATNEKLFF. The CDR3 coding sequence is TGTGCCAGCAGTTCCCTACAGGGAGCAACTAATGAAAAACTGTTTTTT.

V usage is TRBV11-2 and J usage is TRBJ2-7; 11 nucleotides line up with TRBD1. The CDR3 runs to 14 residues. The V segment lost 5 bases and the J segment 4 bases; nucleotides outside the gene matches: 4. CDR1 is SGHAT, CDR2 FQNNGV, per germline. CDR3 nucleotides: TGTGCCAGCAGCCTGGGACAGGGGGAATACGAGCAGTACTTC. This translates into CASSLGQGEYEQYF.

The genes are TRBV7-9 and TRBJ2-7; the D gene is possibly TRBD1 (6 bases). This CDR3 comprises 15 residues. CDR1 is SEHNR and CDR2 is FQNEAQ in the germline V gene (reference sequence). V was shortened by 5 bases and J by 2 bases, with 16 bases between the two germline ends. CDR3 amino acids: CASSPVGTQAYEQYF. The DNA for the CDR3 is TGTGCCAGCAGCCCCGTCGGGACACAGGCCTACGAGCAGTACTTC.

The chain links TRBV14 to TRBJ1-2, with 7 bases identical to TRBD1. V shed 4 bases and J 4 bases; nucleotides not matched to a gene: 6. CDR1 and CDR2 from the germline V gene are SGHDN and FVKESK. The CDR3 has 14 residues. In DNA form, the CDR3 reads TGTGCCAGCAGCCCTCCGACAGGGTCCTATGGCTACACCTTC. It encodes CASSPPTGSYGYTF.

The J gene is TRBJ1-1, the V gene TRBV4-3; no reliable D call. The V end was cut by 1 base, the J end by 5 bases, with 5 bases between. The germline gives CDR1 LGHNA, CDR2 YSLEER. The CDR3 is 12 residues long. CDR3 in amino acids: CASSQGSTEAFF. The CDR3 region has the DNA TGCGCCAGCAGCCAAGGTTCAACTGAAGCTTTCTTT.

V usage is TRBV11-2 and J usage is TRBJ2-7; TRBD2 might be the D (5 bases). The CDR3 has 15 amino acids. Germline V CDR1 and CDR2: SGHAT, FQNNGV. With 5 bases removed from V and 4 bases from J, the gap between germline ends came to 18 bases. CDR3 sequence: CASSPNSAVRYEQYF. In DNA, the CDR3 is TGTGCCAGCAGCCCCAATAGCGCGGTGAGGTACGAGCAGTACTTC. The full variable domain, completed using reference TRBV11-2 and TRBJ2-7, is EAGVAQSPRYKIIEKRQSVAFWCNPISGHATLYWYQQILGQGPKLLIQFQNNGVVDDSQLPKDRFSAERLKGVDSTLKIQPAKLEDSAVYLCASSPNSAVRYEQYFGPGTRLTVT.

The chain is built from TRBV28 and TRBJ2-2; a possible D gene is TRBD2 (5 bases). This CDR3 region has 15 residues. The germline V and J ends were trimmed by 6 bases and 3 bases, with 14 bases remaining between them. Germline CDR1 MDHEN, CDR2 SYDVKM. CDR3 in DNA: TGTGCCAGCAGCCCACCGGGCGGGTACACCGGGGAGCTGTTTTTT. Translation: CASSPPGGYTGELFF.

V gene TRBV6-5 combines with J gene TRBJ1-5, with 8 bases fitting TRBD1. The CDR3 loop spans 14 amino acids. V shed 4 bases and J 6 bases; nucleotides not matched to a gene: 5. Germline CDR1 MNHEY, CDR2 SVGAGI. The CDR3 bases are TGTGCCAGCAGTTTCGGACAGGGCGGTCAGCCCCAGCATTTT. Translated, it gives CASSFGQGGQPQHF.

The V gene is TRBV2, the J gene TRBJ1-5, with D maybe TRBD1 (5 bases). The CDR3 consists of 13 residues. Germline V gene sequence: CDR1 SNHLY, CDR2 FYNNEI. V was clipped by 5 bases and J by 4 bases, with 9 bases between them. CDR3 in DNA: TGTGCCAGCAGTTCACAGGAGAATCAGCCCCAGCATTTT. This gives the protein CASSSQENQPQHF.

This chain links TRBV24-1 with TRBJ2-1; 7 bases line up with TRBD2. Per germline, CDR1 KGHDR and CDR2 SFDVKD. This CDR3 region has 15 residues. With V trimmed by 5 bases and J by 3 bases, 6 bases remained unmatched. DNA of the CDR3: TGTGCCACCAGTGGCGTGGGACTACGCTACAATGAGCAGTTCTTC. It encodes CATSGVGLRYNEQFF.

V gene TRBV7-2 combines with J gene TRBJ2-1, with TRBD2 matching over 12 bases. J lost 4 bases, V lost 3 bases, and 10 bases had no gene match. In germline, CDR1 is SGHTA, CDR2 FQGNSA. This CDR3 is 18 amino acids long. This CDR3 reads CASSLSPGLAGLYNEQFF. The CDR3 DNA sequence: TGTGCCAGCAGCTTGTCACCGGGACTAGCGGGTTTATACAATGAGCAGTTCTTC.